Listed here are 24 T cell receptor beta chains from one sample, sequenced in a study of chemoradiotherapy in HPV16-positive cancers. Some clones are missing from TCRdb's copy, which holds only in-frame ones; the method was immunoSEQ multiplex PCR. Of approximately 15,000 clones in the sample, about four fifths were seen once. The biological material was taken from a patient who underwent chemoradiotherapy. All receptors derive from a human donor with HPV-associated anogenital cancer.

The V and J genes are TRBV7-9 and TRBJ2-7; 9 bases map to TRBD1. This CDR3 has 14 residues. V gave up 5 bases and J gave up 3 bases; unmatched junction bases: 5. Germline V gene sequence: CDR1 SEHNR, CDR2 FQNEAQ (reference sequence). The CDR3 nucleotides read TGTGCCAGCAGCACGGGACAGGGATTCTACGAGCAGTACTTC. Amino acids: CASSTGQGFYEQYF.

V gene TRBV5-6 combines with J gene TRBJ2-7; TRBD1 agrees at 11 bases. V gave up 4 bases and J gave up 3 bases; unmatched junction bases: 9. CDR3 length: 16 amino acids. The germline V gene encodes CDR1 SGHDT and CDR2 YYEEEE. The CDR3 nucleotides are TGTGCCAGCAGCAAACGGGACAGGGGGGATTTCTACGAGCAGTACTTC. This sequence encodes CASSKRDRGDFYEQYF.

CDR3 amino acids: CASRMTRVPNEKLFF. The CDR3 DNA reads as TGTGCCAGCAGAATGACCAGGGTGCCTAATGAAAAACTGTTTTTT. J is TRBJ1-4 and V is TRBV7-8; D is possibly TRBD1 (5 bases). The CDR3 is 15 residues long. Trimming took off 6 bases at V and 3 bases at J, with 14 bases between the two ends. Germline CDR1 is SGHVS and CDR2 is FQNEAQ.

J is TRBJ2-3 and V is TRBV14; 12 nucleotides align to TRBD2. Germline loops: CDR1 SGHDN, CDR2 FVKESK. V was pared by 4 bases and J by 0 bases, with 8 bases of the junction left unmatched. The CDR3 runs 18 residues. The DNA of the CDR3 is TGTGCCAGCAGCCGCTACGGGACTAGCGGGTCCAGCACAGATACGCAGTATTTT. Translated, it gives CASSRYGTSGSSTDTQYF.

This clone turned up a few times. This chain links TRBV6-1 with TRBJ2-2; D unclear. Between the trimmed V and J ends, which lost 6 bases and 1 base, there was a span of 0 bases. CDR3 length: 11 residues. Germline loops: CDR1 MNHNS, CDR2 SASEGT. As DNA, the CDR3 is TGTGCCAGCAGGAACACCGGGGAGCTGTTTTTT. Its translation is CASRNTGELFF.

This clone was seen a handful of times. V usage is TRBV7-2 and J usage is TRBJ1-4; 7 bases map to TRBD1. This CDR3 is 15 amino acids long. Germline V lookup: CDR1 SGHTA, CDR2 FQGNSA. V was pared by 5 bases and J by 5 bases, with 8 bases of the junction left unmatched. The CDR3 reads CASSPSGQENEKLFF. The CDR3 DNA is TGTGCCAGCAGCCCCTCTGGACAGGAGAATGAAAAACTGTTTTTT.

The table lists this clone with a few counts. The chain recombines TRBV11-2 with TRBJ2-7, with TRBD2 matching 13 bases. Germline V gives CDR1 SGHAT, CDR2 FQNNGV. Trimming at V came to 5 bases and at J to 6 bases, leaving 19 bases not matched to a gene. The CDR3 extends over 19 amino acids. CDR3 DNA: TGTGCCAGCAGCGGACACCCGCCGGGACTAGCGGGAAATCGCGGCGAGCAGTACTTC. Protein: CASSGHPPGLAGNRGEQYF.

The chain couples TRBV19 to TRBJ2-5; maybe TRBD1 (5 bases). The J call may be in error: the DNA end matches TRBJ2-7 better. Germline lookup yields CDR1 LNHDA and CDR2 SQIVND (reference sequence). The CDR3 totals 13 residues. The CDR3 DNA reads TGTGCCAGTAGTATACAGGGCTCCTACGAGCAGTACTTC. It specifies CASSIQGSYEQYF.

V usage is TRBV10-3 and J usage is TRBJ2-2; D gene unclear. Deletions cut 4 bases from V and 0 bases from J, with 12 bases between. This CDR3 region has 16 residues. The germline V gene encodes CDR1 ENHRY and CDR2 SYGVKD. The CDR3 DNA follows: TGTGCCATCAGTGGTCTGGCTCACACGAACACCGGGGAGCTGTTTTTT. It translates to CAISGLAHTNTGELFF.

With regard to this clone: Germline is not matched at one junction end, which may reflect a read error. This rearrangement joins TRBV7-6 to TRBJ2-6; D call uncertain. CDR1 and CDR2 from the germline V gene are SGHVS and FNYEAQ. The CDR3 is 14 amino acids. As DNA, the CDR3 is TGTGTCAGCAGCTTAGAGTCTGGGGCCAACGTCCTGACTTTC. This gives the protein CVSSLESGANVLTF.

The gene calls are TRBV25-1 and TRBJ1-3, with 10 positions matching TRBD1. The V segment lost 4 bases and the J segment 8 bases; nucleotides outside the gene matches: 5. The germline V gene encodes CDR1 MGHDK and CDR2 SYGVNS. The CDR3 runs 14 residues. The CDR3 DNA is TGTGCCAGCAGTGTTGGGACAGGGGCAGACACCATATATTTT. As protein: CASSVGTGADTIYF.

This chain uses TRBV4-1 with TRBJ2-3, with D possibly TRBD1 on 7 matching bases. Germline V gene data show CDR1 as MGHRA and CDR2 as YSYEKL. With 3 bases removed from V and 4 bases from J, the gap between germline ends came to 17 bases. This CDR3 region has 16 residues. DNA of the CDR3: TGCGCCAGCAGCCACGGACAGGAGGGGGCGCCAGATACGCAGTATTTT. Translated, it gives CASSHGQEGAPDTQYF.

The rearrangement uses TRBV5-5 and TRBJ2-7; 8 bases agree with TRBD1. The V segment lost 1 base and the J segment 1 base; nucleotides outside the gene matches: 1. Per germline, CDR1 SGHKS and CDR2 YYEKEE (reference sequence). CDR3 length equals 14 residues. CDR3 loop: CASSLWTGSYEQYF. The CDR3 nucleotides read TGTGCCAGCAGCTTGTGGACAGGGTCCTACGAGCAGTACTTC.

V is TRBV6-1 and J is TRBJ2-4; 7 bases match TRBD1. This CDR3 is built from 12 residues. Germline V gene sequence: CDR1 MNHNS, CDR2 SASEGT. V was clipped by 2 bases and J by 9 bases; unmatched bases: 1. In DNA, the CDR3 is TGTGCCAGCAGTGAATCAGGGGGCATTCAGTACTTC. Its translation: CASSESGGIQYF.

The chain carries TRBV11-3 and TRBJ1-5, with a possible D match to TRBD1 (5 bases). The germline CDR1 and CDR2 sequences are SGHNT and YENEEA. V lost 3 bases and J 4 bases, leaving 10 bases between the germline ends. This CDR3 contains 14 residues. The CDR3 DNA is TGTGCCAGCAGCTTGATGGGACCTAATCAGCCCCAGCATTTT. It codes for CASSLMGPNQPQHF.

This clone was picked up a small number of times. The chain combines TRBV27 with TRBJ1-2; D ambiguous. Trimming stripped 0 bases from V and 2 bases from J, with 10 bases between. Germline loops: CDR1 MNHEY, CDR2 SMNVEV (reference sequence). The CDR3 has 15 amino acids. In nucleotides, the CDR3 is TGTGCCAGCAGTTTATCACTAGTCGGGAACTATGGCTACACCTTC. Translation gives CASSLSLVGNYGYTF.

The V call is TRBV28, the J call TRBJ2-5; the D gene is possibly TRBD2 (5 bases). Germline V lookup: CDR1 MDHEN, CDR2 SYDVKM. The germline V and J ends were trimmed by 8 bases and 4 bases, with 20 bases remaining between them. This CDR3 has 15 residues. The CDR3 region has the DNA TGTGCCAGCTTACCCGCCGGGATTCAAGGAGAGACCCAGTACTTC. Amino acids: CASLPAGIQGETQYF.

This clone was recorded only once. The V gene is TRBV19, the J gene TRBJ2-3; tentative D call: TRBD2 (6 bases). The CDR3 has 12 amino acids. Germline V gene data show CDR1 as LNHDA and CDR2 as SQIVND (reference sequence). Trimming pared 6 bases from V and 4 bases from J, leaving 8 bases between. The CDR3 DNA reads TGTGCCAGTAGAGGAGGGGCAGATACGCAGTATTTT. Amino acids: CASRGGADTQYF.

This clone came up a few times. The V gene is TRBV2, the J gene TRBJ1-1, with a possible D match to TRBD1 (6 bases). Trimming took 11 bases from V and 10 from J, leaving 11 bases between them. This CDR3 is built from 9 residues. Looked up from germline, CDR1 is SNHLY and CDR2 is FYNNEI. The CDR3 sequence is CAGLRGAFF. The DNA for the CDR3 is TGTGCCGGACTCAGGGGAGCTTTCTTT.

CDR3: CSVDSPENTEAFF. CDR3 DNA sequence: TGCAGCGTTGACAGTCCGGAGAACACTGAAGCTTTCTTT. This sequence joins TRBV29-1 and TRBJ1-1; D is uncertain. Trimming left V 3 bases short and J 1 base short, with 9 bases between. CDR1 and CDR2 (germline): SQVTM, ANQGSEA. This CDR3 comprises 13 residues.

The J gene is TRBJ2-7, the V gene TRBV9; 8 bases map to TRBD1. Germline CDR1 SGDLS, CDR2 YYNGEE. The length of the CDR3 is 16 residues. V shed 0 bases and J 1 base; nucleotides not matched to a gene: 6. The CDR3 loop is CASSVDRGKFSYEQYF. CDR3 bases: TGTGCCAGCAGCGTAGACAGGGGGAAGTTTTCCTACGAGCAGTACTTC. Drawing the rest from reference TRBV9 and TRBJ2-7, the complete variable domain is DSGVTQTPKHLITATGQRVTLRCSPRSGDLSVYWYQQSLDQGLQFLIQYYNGEERAKGNILERFSAQQFPDLHSELNLSSLELGDSALYFCASSVDRGKFSYEQYFGPGTRLTVT.

This clone came up once. The V gene is TRBV5-4, the J gene TRBJ2-1; D uncertain. CDR1 SGHNT and CDR2 YYREEE come from the germline V gene (reference sequence). The CDR3 contains 11 residues. Trimming stripped 3 bases from V and 5 bases from J, with 3 bases between. CDR3 region: CASSYHNEQFF. The CDR3 nucleotides are TGTGCCAGCAGCTACCACAATGAGCAGTTCTTC.

The V call is TRBV6-1, the J call TRBJ2-1; D ambiguous. V lost 8 bases, J lost 2 bases, and 13 bases lay in between. Germline-derived CDR1 and CDR2 are MNHNS and SASEGT. The CDR3 sequence is 14 residues long. Here the CDR3 DNA reads TGTGCCAGCCTCCCGGGCTCCACCTACAATGAGCAGTTCTTC. This sequence encodes CASLPGSTYNEQFF.

The chain joins TRBV5-4 to TRBJ2-1; 9 bases match TRBD2. Germline V gene data show CDR1 as SGHNT and CDR2 as YYREEE (reference sequence). The CDR3 sequence is 18 residues long. J was trimmed by 0 bases and V by 1 base; bases with no gene match: 8. CDR3 region: CASSLLASGAGSYNEQFF. CDR3 bases: TGTGCCAGCAGCTTGCTGGCTAGCGGGGCGGGCTCCTACAATGAGCAGTTCTTC.